The 3 T cell receptor beta chains reported below all come from one sample, sequenced in a study of blood T cells in healthy people across ages. Then a second PCR, running roughly 7 to 12 cycles, was carried out with a sample-barcoded 5' primer and a J-beta primer mix. TCRdb processed the 5' RACE reads anew with MiXCR; each CDR3 protein has one entry. The table lists over 950,000 distinct CDR3 sequences, more than 30% of them singletons. Sequencing was carried out using blood. The receptors come from a man in his late teens or twenties in good health.

The chain uses TRBV27 and TRBJ2-5; tentatively, D is TRBD2 (6 bases). Trimming left V 5 bases short and J 4 bases short, with 14 bases between. Germline CDR1 MNHEY, CDR2 SMNVEV (reference sequence). The CDR3 covers 14 residues. The CDR3, as DNA: TGTGCCAGCAGTGCCTGGGCGGGACGAGAGACCCAGTACTTC. This encodes CASSAWAGRETQYF.

The chain carries TRBV4-1 and TRBJ1-4, with a possible D match to TRBD1 (6 bases). Germline CDR1 and CDR2: MGHRA and YSYEKL. This CDR3 has 24 residues. V lost 3 bases and J 0 bases, leaving 35 bases between the germline ends. The CDR3 spells CASSQLYRGANDVGPPATNEKLFF. CDR3 bases: TGCGCCAGCAGCCAGCTATACCGGGGGGCGAACGACGTCGGGCCACCTGCAACTAATGAAAAACTGTTTTTT.

Worth noting for this clonotype: Compared with germline, one end of the junction differs, possibly owing to a read error. The chain carries TRBV7-2 and TRBJ1-5; a possible D gene is TRBD1 (5 bases). Germline V gene data show CDR1 as SGHTA and CDR2 as FQGNSA. There are 14 residues in the CDR3. This chain's CDR3 is CASSFRDGNQPHHF. CDR3 sequence (DNA): TGTGCCAGCAGCTTCAGGGACGGCAATCAGCCCCACCATTTT. The full variable domain, its missing parts supplied by reference TRBV7-2 and TRBJ1-5, is GAGVSQSPSNKVTEKGKDVELRCDPISGHTALYWYRQSLGQGLEFLIYFQGNSAPDKSGLPSDRFSAERTGGSVSTLTIQRTQQEDSAVYLCASSFRDGNQPHHFGDGTRLSIL.